The clone carrying this T cell receptor beta chain was seen a few times. Its antigen is as yet unknown. The V end lost 3 bases, the J end lost 2 bases, and 11 bases lay between the germline ends. There are 14 residues in the CDR3. Germline loops: CDR1 DFQATT, CDR2 SNEGSKA (reference sequence). This entry is derived from a study of T cells after yellow fever vaccination. On the study more broadly: Libraries from low-cell-number fractions were prepared with the SMART-Seq v4 Ultra Low Input RNA kit. Study-wide results and limits: The secondary response showed a weaker magnitude and a faster peak, day 5 versus 15. A large majority of primary-vaccination clones showed up again after the booster (96% CD4, 75% to 90% CD8). Any FACS-sorted repertoire could hold abundant clonotypes that contaminate it from the bulk population.

TCRdb recomputed calls from the 5' RACE reads with MiXCR, one row per CDR3 protein. The sample includes approximately 330,000 distinct CDR3 sequences, approximately 13% of them seen just once. The material sequenced was CD4+ T cells sorted from PBMCs, taken 15 days after the yellow fever booster vaccination. The source of this sequence is a man younger than 30 who received the YFV17D yellow fever vaccine. The chain carries TRBV20-1 and TRBJ2-1; tentative D call: TRBD1 (5 bases). The CDR3 reads CSARRQGTYNEQFF. The CDR3 region has the DNA TGCAGTGCTAGGCGGCAGGGAACCTACAATGAGCAGTTCTTC.